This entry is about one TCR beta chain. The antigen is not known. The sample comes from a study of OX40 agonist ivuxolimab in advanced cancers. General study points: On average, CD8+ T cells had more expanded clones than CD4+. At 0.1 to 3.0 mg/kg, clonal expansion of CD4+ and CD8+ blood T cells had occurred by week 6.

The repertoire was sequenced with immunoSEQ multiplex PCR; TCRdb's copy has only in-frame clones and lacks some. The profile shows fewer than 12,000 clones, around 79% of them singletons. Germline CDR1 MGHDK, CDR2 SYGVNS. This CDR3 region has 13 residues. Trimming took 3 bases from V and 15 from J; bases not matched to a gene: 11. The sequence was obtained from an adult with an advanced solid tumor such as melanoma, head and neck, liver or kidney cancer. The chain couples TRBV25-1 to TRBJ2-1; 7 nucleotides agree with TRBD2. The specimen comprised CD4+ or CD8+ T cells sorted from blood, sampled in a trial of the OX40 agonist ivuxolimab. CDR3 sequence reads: CASSDRTSVGSFF. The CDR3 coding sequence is TGTGCCAGCAGTGACCGAACTAGCGTTGGGTCGTTCTTC.